This T cell receptor beta chain was captured in a study of shared clonotypes between healthy human individuals. TCRdb's table, derived via immunoSEQ multiplex PCR, lists solely in-frame clones and lacks some. This table holds just over 2,000,000 clones, roughly 95% found once. Germline V lookup: CDR1 SGHTA, CDR2 FQGNSA. The CDR3 has 14 residues. V was clipped by 2 bases and J by 6 bases, with 14 bases between them. This clonotype was obtained from a man aged 18 to 29 in good health. This sequence joins TRBV7-2 and TRBJ2-7; tentative D call: TRBD1 (5 bases). Sequenced sample: naive CD4+ T cells sorted from blood. The subset is: CD45RA+ positively selected. The CDR3 here is CASSLRGTLSEQYF. CDR3 nucleotides: TGTGCCAGCAGCTTAAGGGGTACTCTCTCCGAGCAGTACTTC. Drawing the rest from reference TRBV7-2 and TRBJ2-7, the complete variable domain is GAGVSQSPSNKVTEKGKDVELRCDPISGHTALYWYRQSLGQGLEFLIYFQGNSAPDKSGLPSDRFSAERTGGSVSTLTIQRTQQEDSAVYLCASSLRGTLSEQYFGPGTRLTVT.